A single T cell receptor beta chain is shown here with its context. Its binding antigen is unknown. The record has no base qualities; no much larger clone is one base away. The data are from a study of OX40 agonist ivuxolimab in advanced cancers. In terms of the full investigation: Ivuxolimab was an agonistic, fully human IgG2 monoclonal antibody directed against OX40 (CD134), a costimulatory receptor. Intravenous ivuxolimab was administered to patients every 2 weeks at six dose levels: 0.01, 0.1, 0.3, 1.5, 3 and 10 mg/kg. Of the roughly 51 dose-escalation patients, hepatocellular carcinoma was present in roughly 19, melanoma in roughly 15, renal cell carcinoma in 9 and head and neck cancer in 9. A male proportion of 70% to 90% and a mean age of about 60 years, ranging from roughly 23 to 79, were recorded for the dose-escalation cohort. Prior anti-PD-1, anti-PD-L1 or anti-CTLA-4 therapy was permitted, and checkpoint inhibitors had been received by 40% to 50% of dose-escalation patients. Partial responses occurred in three dose-escalation patients, of whom one had hepatocellular carcinoma and two had cutaneous melanoma. Peripheral TCRbeta sequencing was intended to test whether TCR sequence diversity was altered and clonal T-cell expansion was caused by ivuxolimab. The paper describes the monotherapy dose-escalation part (N = 52 patients) of the phase I trial of ivuxolimab. Broader findings and caveats from the paper: In partial responders in the 0.1-3.0 mg/kg groups, normalized peripheral clonal expansion was found to be among the lowest, especially among CD8+ T cells. Low levels of normalized T-cell clonal expansion were also seen in some patients who did not respond. Clonal expansion of both CD4+ and CD8+ blood T cells was observed from baseline to week 6 at doses 0.1 to 3.0 mg/kg. The antigen specificity of the peripheral T cells that underwent clonal expansion was not determined. After ivuxolimab, more expanded clones were found on average in CD8+ T cells than in CD4+ T cells.

Patients with a history of autoimmune disease or receiving systemic immunosuppression were excluded from the trial. Peripheral blood for TCR sequencing was drawn from every dose cohort at baseline, at cycle 4 day 1 and at cycle 7 day 1. The samples were taken from a phase I, first-in-human, multicenter, open-label dose-escalation trial of ivuxolimab. Adults with locally advanced or metastatic melanoma, renal cell carcinoma, hepatocellular carcinoma or head and neck squamous cell carcinoma were enrolled in the trial. CD4+ and CD8+ T cells were sorted separately from peripheral blood before TCR sequencing. The CDR3 contains 13 residues, cysteine and phenylalanine counted. Only the CDR3 region is kept as DNA, spanning 39 bases read in frame from base 1. Relative to germline, V is missing 3 bases and J is missing 6 bases, with 2 bases of the junction outside any gene match. From the germline V gene, CDR1 is MDHEN and CDR2 is SYDVKM.

To sequence the TCRbeta CDR3 region, genomic DNA was isolated from the sorted cells. TCRbeta CDR3 regions were sequenced using the immunoSEQ Assay. Drawn from immuneACCESS, this table holds only the in-frame rearrangements with V and J called that TCRdb kept. Clones are partly lost; checked studies trace under half to an unresolved V gene and leave the rest unexplained. This sample holds 65,000 to 90,000 clones; about 89% were observed only once. The ten top clones hold 8.4% of the sample. This sample comprised CD4+ or CD8+ T cells sorted from blood, obtained in a trial of the OX40 agonist ivuxolimab. The receptor's source is an adult with an advanced solid tumor such as melanoma, head and neck, liver or kidney cancer. The V gene is TRBV28 and the J gene is TRBJ1-1; 9 of the junction bases match TRBD1. CDR3 loop: CASSLDRGPEAFF. The bases are TGTGCCAGCAGTTTGGACAGGGGCCCTGAAGCTTTCTTT.